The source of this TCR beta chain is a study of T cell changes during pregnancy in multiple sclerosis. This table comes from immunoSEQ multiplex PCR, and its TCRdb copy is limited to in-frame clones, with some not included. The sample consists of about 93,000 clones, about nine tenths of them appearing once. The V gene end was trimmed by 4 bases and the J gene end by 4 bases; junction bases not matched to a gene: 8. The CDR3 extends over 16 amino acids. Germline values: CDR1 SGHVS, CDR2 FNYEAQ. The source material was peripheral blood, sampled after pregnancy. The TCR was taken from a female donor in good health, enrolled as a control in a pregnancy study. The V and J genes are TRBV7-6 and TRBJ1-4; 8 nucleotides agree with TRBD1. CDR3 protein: CASSSRDRSFNEKLFF. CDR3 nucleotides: TGTGCCAGCAGCTCCCGGGACAGGAGCTTTAATGAAAAACTGTTTTTT.